The rows below give T cell receptor beta chains drawn from one sample of a study of blood T cell repertoires in COVID-19. The repertoire was sequenced with immunoSEQ multiplex PCR; TCRdb's copy has only in-frame clones and lacks some. The sample lists over 60,000 clones; around 77% were seen once. Sequencing used peripheral blood. These TCRs come from a man aged 80 or over with active or convalescent COVID-19. The CDR3 runs from the conserved cysteine through the conserved F or W. Fields, in order: J gene, clone size, V gene, D gene, CDR3 protein, CDR3 DNA. A D gene is named only where the DNA matches it firmly. Clone sizes are given selectively: once, few, many, or a class where the clone is expanded.

>TRBJ2-1|NA|TRBV11-3|TRBD2
CASSLGLAGVRTLSYNEQFF
TGTGCCAGCAGCTTAGGCCTAGCGGGAGTCCGGACCCTTTCCTACAATGAGCAGTTCTTC
>TRBJ2-7|NA|TRBV3-1/TRBV3-2|TRBD1
CASSHGTGAYEQYF
TGTGCCAGCAGTCACGGGACAGGGGCCTACGAGCAGTACTTC
>TRBJ2-7|NA|TRBV27|TRBD1
CASSFQGQVLIYEQYF
TGTGCCAGCAGTTTCCAGGGACAGGTACTTATCTACGAGCAGTACTTC
>TRBJ2-4|NA|TRBV27|TRBD1
CASRGTGGGIQYF
TGTGCCAGCAGAGGGACAGGGGGGGGCATTCAGTACTTC
>TRBJ2-1|many|TRBV4-3|NA
CASSQDGGLRSYNEQFF
TGCGCCAGCAGCCAAGATGGGGGACTTAGGTCCTACAATGAGCAGTTCTTC
>TRBJ2-7|NA|TRBV21-1|NA
CASSARDSSYEQYF
TGTGCCAGCAGCGCCCGGGACAGCTCCTACGAGCAGTACTTC
>TRBJ1-4|NA|TRBV7-2|TRBD1
CASKPQGAGEKLFF
TGTGCCAGCAAACCACAGGGGGCAGGGGAAAAACTGTTTTTT
>TRBJ1-2|NA|TRBV7-9|TRBD1
CASSSDRVYGYTF
TGTGCCAGCAGTTCCGACAGGGTATATGGCTACACCTTC
>TRBJ1-1|NA|TRBV5-1|TRBD1
CASSPILTGGTEAFF
TGCGCCAGCAGCCCCATCCTGACAGGGGGGACTGAAGCTTTCTTT
>TRBJ2-2|NA|TRBV19|TRBD2
CASKVLAGSDTGELFF
TGTGCCAGTAAGGTCCTAGCGGGATCGGACACCGGGGAGCTGTTTTTT